The rows below give T cell receptor beta chains drawn from one sample of a study of OX40 agonist ivuxolimab in advanced cancers. Only in-frame clones appear in the TCRdb table, and some are missing; sequencing was by immunoSEQ multiplex PCR. The sample carries around 40,000 clones, roughly 84% recorded once. Specimen: CD4+ or CD8+ T cells sorted from blood, collected in a trial of the OX40 agonist ivuxolimab. All receptors come from an adult with an advanced solid tumor such as melanoma, head and neck, liver or kidney cancer. Each CDR3 is given with its conserved first and last residue. The order of the fields is D gene, V gene, J gene, clone size, CDR3 DNA, CDR3 protein. A D gene is named only where the DNA matches it firmly. Clone size appears in some rows only: once, few, many, or a class for an expanded clone.

>TRBD2|TRBV7-8|TRBJ2-5|NA
TGTGCCAGCAGCTTAGTGGCGGGGGGAGGAGAGACCCAGTACTTC
CASSLVAGGGETQYF
>TRBD1|TRBV2|TRBJ1-2|NA
TGTGCCAGCAGCGAAACCCGGGACAGAGGGGGGGGCTACACCTTC
CASSETRDRGGGYTF
>NA|TRBV28|TRBJ1-2|NA
TGTGCCAGCAGTTCGGACGGAATTTATGGCTACACCTTC
CASSSDGIYGYTF
>NA|TRBV19|TRBJ2-1|NA
TGTGCCAGTAGTAAGGGCTACGACGATGAGCAGTTCTTC
CASSKGYDDEQFF
>NA|TRBV25-1|TRBJ1-3|NA
TGTGCCAGCAGTGATCGGGGACCTGGAAACACCATATATTTT
CASSDRGPGNTIYF
>NA|TRBV4-1|TRBJ2-3|NA
TGCGCCAGCACCGAGATGGGAGCAGATACGCAGTATTTT
CASTEMGADTQYF
>TRBD1|TRBV5-4|TRBJ2-7|NA
TGTGCCAGCAGCGATCGGGACAGGAGCTCCTACGAGCAGTACTTC
CASSDRDRSSYEQYF
>NA|TRBV7-9|TRBJ2-1|NA
TGTGCCAGCAGCTTAGTCGGGCCTACAGGCTACAATGAGCAGTTCTTC
CASSLVGPTGYNEQFF
>NA|TRBV28|TRBJ2-5|NA
TGTGCCAGCACTAGAGAGACCCAGTACTTC
CASTRETQYF
>TRBD1|TRBV28|TRBJ1-6|NA
TGTGCCAGCAGTTTATTGGGGACAGGGAATTCACCCCTCCACTTT
CASSLLGTGNSPLHF
>TRBD2|TRBV27|TRBJ2-3|NA
TGTGCCAGCAGTTTAACTAGCGGGGGCCTTAGCACAGATACGCAGTATTTT
CASSLTSGGLSTDTQYF
>NA|TRBV5-6|TRBJ2-1|NA
TGTGCCAGCAGCTTCCTAAATGGACTTGCGGTAAATGAGCAGTTCTTC
CASSFLNGLAVNEQFF
>TRBD1|TRBV19|TRBJ1-5|NA
TGTGCCAGCAGACAAGGACAGGGAGCTTATAGCAATCAGCCCCAGCATTTT
CASRQGQGAYSNQPQHF
>NA|TRBV9|TRBJ1-3|NA
TGTGCCAGCAGCGAGCTCCCTGGAAACACCATATATTTT
CASSELPGNTIYF
>NA|TRBV7-8|TRBJ2-7|once
TGTGCCAGCAGCTTAGTCAGCGGAGAATACGAGCAGTACTTC
CASSLVSGEYEQYF
>NA|TRBV4-1|TRBJ2-2|NA
TGCGCCAGCAGCCCAGAGGGCGAAACCGGGGAGCTGTTTTTT
CASSPEGETGELFF
>TRBD2|TRBV27|TRBJ2-1|NA
TGTGCCAGCAGTTTCGCTAGCGGGATTTATGAGCAGTTCTTC
CASSFASGIYEQFF
>TRBD1|TRBV27|TRBJ1-2|medium-sized
TGTGCCAGCAGTTTGGGGTACAGGGGGAATGGCTACACCTTC
CASSLGYRGNGYTF
>NA|TRBV28|TRBJ1-2|NA
TGTGCCAGCAGGACCCGAGGGTTAGGGAATGGCTACACCTTC
CASRTRGLGNGYTF
>TRBD1|TRBV5-8|TRBJ2-1|NA
TGTGCCAGCAGCTTTGATGGACAGGACACATACAATGAGCAGTTCTTC
CASSFDGQDTYNEQFF
>NA|TRBV28|TRBJ1-5|NA
TGTGCCAGCACCATCGGGGACAGCAATCAGCCCCAGCATTTT
CASTIGDSNQPQHF
>TRBD1|TRBV7-9|TRBJ1-5|NA
TGTGCCAGCAGCCATGATCGACAGGGTCCTCAGCCCCAGCATTTT
CASSHDRQGPQPQHF
>TRBD1|TRBV7-9|TRBJ1-5|NA
TGTGCCAGCAGCCGGCAGGGGGTTGGCAATCAGCCCCAGCATTTT
CASSRQGVGNQPQHF
>TRBD1|TRBV27|TRBJ1-2|NA
TGTGCCAGCAGTTTTGCCGGGACAGGGTATGGCTACACCTTC
CASSFAGTGYGYTF
>NA|TRBV29-1|TRBJ2-3|NA
TGCAGCGTTGACGACCCCGGGACTCGCACAGATACGCAGTATTTT
CSVDDPGTRTDTQYF
>NA|TRBV5-1|TRBJ1-2|NA
TGCGCCAGCAGCTTGGAGGGCCGTTATAACTATGGCTACACCTTC
CASSLEGRYNYGYTF
>TRBD2|TRBV6-1|TRBJ2-1|once
TGTGCCAGCAGTGAGCTAGCGGCCTACAATGAGCAGTTCTTC
CASSELAAYNEQFF
>TRBD2|TRBV30|TRBJ2-3|NA
TGTGCCTGGAGTCGACTAGCGGGGCGCACAGATACGCAGTATTTT
CAWSRLAGRTDTQYF
>NA|TRBV28|TRBJ2-1|once
TGTGCCAGCAGTCCTAGGGCCGGAGGACACTCCTACAATGAGCAGTTCTTC
CASSPRAGGHSYNEQFF
>TRBD1|TRBV9|TRBJ1-2|NA
TGTGCCAGCAGCCCCCGCGGGACAGCTAACTATGGCTACACCTTC
CASSPRGTANYGYTF
>NA|TRBV28|TRBJ1-1|NA
TGTGCCAGCGTTTTGCGGGGGGCAGGGAACACTGAAGCTTTCTTT
CASVLRGAGNTEAFF
>NA|TRBV7-2|TRBJ2-7|NA
TGTGCCAGCAGCCCAAGGGTGGCCTACGAGCAGTACTTC
CASSPRVAYEQYF
>NA|TRBV7-3|TRBJ1-5|NA
TGTGCCAGCACCCCAGGGGGCAATCAGCCCCAGCATTTT
CASTPGGNQPQHF
>NA|TRBV27|TRBJ1-2|NA
TGTGCCAGCAGTTTATATCCGGGCACCTATGGCTACACCTTC
CASSLYPGTYGYTF
>NA|TRBV11-1|TRBJ2-3|NA
TGTGCCAGCAGCTTCGCAGTGGCCCGGACCACAGATACGCAGTATTTT
CASSFAVARTTDTQYF
>NA|TRBV28|TRBJ1-1|NA
TGTGCCAGCAGTTTATATGAAGGGGTGAACACTGAAGCTTTCTTT
CASSLYEGVNTEAFF
>TRBD1|TRBV27|TRBJ1-1|once
TGTGCCAGCAGTCCAGGACAGGGCGAAGTAGCGGCTTTCTTT
CASSPGQGEVAAFF
>NA|TRBV27|TRBJ2-7|NA
TGTGCCAGCAGTTACGGGGATACCTCCTACGAGCAGTACTTC
CASSYGDTSYEQYF
>NA|TRBV9|TRBJ2-1|once
TGTGCCAGCAGCCTGCCGCCAGTCGATGAGCAGTTCTTC
CASSLPPVDEQFF
>NA|TRBV4-1|TRBJ2-7|NA
TGCGCCAGCAGCCAAGTCGTGGGGGCAGTGAACGAGCAGTACTTC
CASSQVVGAVNEQYF
>NA|TRBV9|TRBJ2-2|NA
TGTGCCAGCACCTCTCTTGGGAGGGGGGAGCTGTTTTTT
CASTSLGRGELFF
>TRBD1|TRBV5-6|TRBJ1-2|NA
TGTGCCAGCAGCTCCCCGGGACAGGGATTCTCTTATGGCTACACCTTC
CASSSPGQGFSYGYTF
>NA|TRBV5-5|TRBJ2-3|NA
TGTGCCAGCAGCTTTGATAGCTATACGCAGTATTTT
CASSFDSYTQYF
>TRBD1|TRBV19|TRBJ1-1|few
TGTGCCAGTAGCCAACAGGGGGCGAACACTGAAGCTTTCTTT
CASSQQGANTEAFF
>TRBD1|TRBV14|TRBJ1-2|NA
TGTGCCATCGGGACAGGGGAGTATCATGGCTACACCTTC
CAIGTGEYHGYTF
>TRBD1|TRBV9|TRBJ2-6|NA
TGTGCCAGCAGCGCACGACAGGGGAGCCTCTCTGGGGCCAACGTCCTGACTTTC
CASSARQGSLSGANVLTF
>TRBD1|TRBV6-6|TRBJ2-1|NA
TGTGCCAGCAGAAAGCCCGGGACAGGGTTCAATAATGAGCAGTTCTTC
CASRKPGTGFNNEQFF
>NA|TRBV28|TRBJ1-1|NA
TGTGCCAGCAGGATAGACAGATTCGAAGCTTTCTTT
CASRIDRFEAFF
>TRBD2|TRBV5-1|TRBJ2-1|NA
TGCGCCAGCAGCTCCCCGATTAGCGGGGTCTCCTACAATGAGCAGTTCTTC
CASSSPISGVSYNEQFF
>TRBD2|TRBV27|TRBJ2-1|NA
TGTGCCGCGGGGAGGGCGGCCGATGAGCAGTTCTTC
CAAGRAADEQFF
>NA|TRBV27|TRBJ2-7|medium-sized
TGTGCCAGCAGTTTATCGTGGGGTTTCGAGCAGTACTTC
CASSLSWGFEQYF
>TRBD1|TRBV19|TRBJ2-4|once
TGTGCCAGTAGTCTCTGGGCAGGGGGCGCGACCAAAAACATTCAGTACTTC
CASSLWAGGATKNIQYF
>TRBD1|TRBV10-3|TRBJ1-1|NA
TGTGCCATCAGAGTGGACAGGGGGCCGCCAAAAGCTTTCTTT
CAIRVDRGPPKAFF